Presented here are 22 T cell receptor beta chains from one specimen sequenced in a study of T cells in women clearing cervical HPV infection. Profiled with immunoSEQ multiplex PCR; TCRdb holds only in-frame clones, not every one. The table lists tens of thousands of clones. The material sequenced was blood buffy coat. These receptors were collected from a woman aged 18-70 years with a cervical HPV16 infection that either progressed to CIN3+ or cleared (not recorded which).

Concerning this clone itself: The sequenced fragment ends 3 residues before the CDR3 boundary, so the rest is inferred from the germline J gene. The V and J genes are TRBV28 and TRBJ2-3, with D unclear. Germline CDR1 MDHEN, CDR2 SYDVKM. V shed 3 bases and J shed 0 bases, with 10 bases lying between them. This CDR3 contains 15 residues. The CDR3 DNA, read in part, is TGTGCCAGCAGTTTCCAGATTCCTAGCACAGATACG. This gives the protein CASSFQIPSTDT. The whole CDR3 reads CASSFQIPSTDTQYF. Variable domain in full (rest from reference TRBV28 and TRBJ2-3): DVKVTQSSRYLVKRTGEKVFLECVQDMDHENMFWYRQDPGLGLRLIYFSYDVKMKEKGDIPEGYSVSREKKERFSLILESASTNQTSMYLCASSFQIPSTDTQYFGPGTRLTVL.

About this clone itself: The read is 3 residues too short to cover the CDR3 end, so that end is filled in from the germline J gene. This chain connects TRBV6-2 or TRBV6-3 to TRBJ1-5; no definite D call. This CDR3 is 12 amino acids long. Germline CDR1 reads MNHEY; CDR2 reads SVGEGT. V dropped 7 bases and J dropped 2 bases, with 6 bases sitting between them. This CDR3 is CASNPGNQPQHF. The CDR3 bases that were read are TGTGCCAGCAACCCAGGCAATCAGCCC.

To note about this clone: Read data end 3 residues before the CDR3 end; the end is taken from the germline J gene. V gene TRBV5-1 combines with J gene TRBJ1-2; maybe TRBD1 (5 bases). Germline lookup yields CDR1 SGHRS and CDR2 YFSETQ. Trimming shortened V by 4 bases and J by 0 bases, and 16 bases separated the two germline ends. This CDR3 is 16 amino acids long. CDR3 bases read: TGCGCCAGCAGCCCGACGGGGGGTAACACTAACTATGGC. It specifies CASSPTGGNTNYG. In full, the CDR3 is CASSPTGGNTNYGYTF.

Concerning this clone: Read coverage stops 3 residues before the CDR3 terminus; the germline J gene supplies the remainder. V and J are TRBV9 and TRBJ1-1; tentative D call: TRBD1 (5 bases). This CDR3 is 14 amino acids long. CDR1 SGDLS and CDR2 YYNGEE come from the germline V gene. V lost 0 bases to trimming and J lost 6 bases, with 12 bases between them. The CDR3 sequence: CASSVDSSGAEAFF. The covered CDR3 bases are TGTGCCAGCAGCGTAGATTCCTCGGGGGCTGAA.

Details on this clone: The read terminates 3 residues ahead of where the CDR3 ends, so the germline J gene completes it. The chain combines TRBV6-1 with TRBJ2-1; D is perhaps TRBD1 (5 bases). The V end lost 3 bases, the J end lost 7 bases, and 19 bases lay between the germline ends. Germline-derived CDR1 and CDR2 are MNHNS and SASEGT. The CDR3 is 16 amino acids. The CDR3 sequence is CASSEGLQGVGNEQFF. The sequenced part of the CDR3 DNA is TGTGCCAGCAGTGAGGGTTTGCAGGGTGTCGGGAATGAG.

On this clone itself: From the germline J gene comes the end of the CDR3, since the read stops 3 residues before it. This sequence joins TRBV13 and TRBJ2-3; 9 nucleotides line up with TRBD2. The CDR3 extends over 16 amino acids. The germline CDR1 and CDR2 sequences are PRHDT and FYEKMQ (reference sequence). J gave up 6 bases and V 6 bases, and 13 bases lay outside the gene matches. This chain's CDR3 is CASRRGTSRMSDTQYF. The part of the CDR3 DNA that was read is TGTGCCAGCAGGAGGGGGACTAGCAGGATGTCGGATACG.

Worth noting for this clone: The CDR3 end lies 3 residues beyond the end of the read and is filled in from the germline J gene. The chain couples TRBV29-1 to TRBJ2-7; TRBD1 is a possible D gene (6 bases). The CDR3 totals 12 residues. Trimming removed 3 bases at V and 3 bases at J, with 9 bases between. The V gene's germline CDR1 is SQVTM and CDR2 ANQGSEA. The part of the CDR3 DNA that was read is TGCAGCGTTGAGGGGACAAGCTACGAG. Its protein product is CSVEGTSYE. The CDR3 reads in full as CSVEGTSYEQYF.

Of note for this clone: Sequencing ends 3 residues short of the CDR3 end; the germline J gene provides the rest. The gene calls are TRBV14 and TRBJ2-3; 13 bases are a match to TRBD2. Unmatched junction bases numbered 9, after V lost 4 bases and J lost 2 bases. There are 18 residues in the CDR3. In germline, CDR1 is SGHDN, CDR2 FVKESK. CDR3: CASSLGLAGDLSTDTQYF. CDR3 DNA, as far as it was read: TGTGCCAGCAGCCTCGGACTAGCGGGGGACCTTTCCACAGATACG.

Concerning this clone: Read coverage stops 3 residues before the CDR3 terminus; the germline J gene supplies the remainder. This sequence joins TRBV29-1 and TRBJ2-1; 15 nucleotides agree with TRBD2. This CDR3 spans 15 amino acids. V was clipped by 8 bases and J by 8 bases; unmatched bases: 10. The germline gives CDR1 SQVTM, CDR2 ANQGSEA. The CDR3 loop reads CSSGLAGGPFDEQFF. The CDR3 bases that were read are TGCAGCTCCGGACTAGCGGGAGGGCCCTTCGATGAG.

Details on this clone: The read halts 3 residues ahead of the CDR3 end, with the missing end drawn from the germline J gene. The chain is built from TRBV20-1 and TRBJ2-1; TRBD2 matches at 11 bases. There are 14 residues in the CDR3. J lost 6 bases, V lost 3 bases, and 4 bases had no gene match. Looked up from germline, CDR1 is DFQATT and CDR2 is SNEGSKA (reference sequence). Partial CDR3 DNA: TGCAGTGCTAGGGTACTAGCGGGAGCCAATGAG. Amino acids: CSARVLAGANE. The entire CDR3 is CSARVLAGANEQFF.

Comment on this clone: The read comes to an end 3 residues before the CDR3 does, leaving the germline J gene to fill in the end. The chain uses TRBV7-2 and TRBJ1-5; weak D call: TRBD1 (6 bases). Germline assignment: CDR1 SGHTA and CDR2 FQGNSA. Trimming left V 4 bases short and J 6 bases short, with 16 bases between. CDR3 length equals 15 residues. The CDR3 bases that were read are TGTGCCAGCAGCTCGTCACAGGGCCTCCCTCAGCCC. As protein: CASSSSQGLPQP. The whole CDR3 protein reads CASSSSQGLPQPQHF.

The DNA read from the CDR3 is TGTGCCAGCCTGGAACAGGGGCCAGGAGAGACC. It yields the protein CASLEQGPGET. In full, the CDR3 is CASLEQGPGETQYF. J is TRBJ2-5 and V is TRBV6-2 or TRBV6-3, with 7 bases fitting TRBD1. The read comes to an end 3 residues before the CDR3 does, leaving the germline J gene to fill in the end. The CDR3 totals 14 residues. The V gene's germline CDR1 is MNHEY and CDR2 SVGEGT. V was clipped by 8 bases and J by 4 bases; unmatched bases: 10.

Concerning this clone: The CDR3 extends 3 residues past the end of the read, so its final part is completed from the germline J gene. This rearrangement joins TRBV24-1 to TRBJ1-4, with D maybe TRBD1 (5 bases). Germline V gene data show CDR1 as KGHDR and CDR2 as SFDVKD. The CDR3 contains 14 residues. The V end lost 7 bases, the J end lost 8 bases, and 16 bases lay between the germline ends. The part of the CDR3 DNA that was read is TGTGCCACCAGCGCTCCCCGGGGGAAAGAAAAA. Translation: CATSAPRGKEK. The whole CDR3 region reads CATSAPRGKEKLFF.

Comments on this clone: The read is 3 residues too short to cover the CDR3 end, so that end is filled in from the germline J gene. The chain couples TRBV29-1 to TRBJ1-1, with a weak D call TRBD1 (5 bases). CDR3 size: 13 residues. Germline V gives CDR1 SQVTM, CDR2 ANQGSEA. Trimming shortened V by 7 bases and J by 5 bases, and 17 bases separated the two germline ends. This CDR3 is CSALARAGTEAFF. CDR3 DNA (partial): TGCAGCGCCCTAGCCAGGGCGGGGACTGAA.

Points on this clone: The CDR3 goes on 3 residues after the read ends, and that part is filled in from the germline J gene. V is TRBV30 and J is TRBJ1-6; 9 bases map to TRBD1. V shed 3 bases, J shed 8 bases, and the junction held 2 bases outside the gene matches. The CDR3 sequence is 13 residues long. CDR1 and CDR2 from the germline V gene are GTSNPN and SVGIG (reference sequence). CDR3 protein: CAWRQGADSPLHF. The covered CDR3 bases are TGTGCCTGGAGACAGGGGGCCGATTCACCC. Combining the CDR3 with reference TRBV30 and TRBJ1-6 gives the whole variable domain SQTIHQWPATLVQPVGSPLSLECTVEGTSNPNLYWYRQAAGRGLQLLFYSVGIGQISSEVPQNLSASRPQDRQFILSSKKLLLSDSGFYLCAWRQGADSPLHFGNGTRLTVT.

Points on this clone: An end of the junction does not agree with germline; a read error may underlie this. Read coverage stops 3 residues before the CDR3 terminus; the germline J gene supplies the remainder. This sequence joins TRBV7-7 and TRBJ2-5; D might be TRBD2 (5 bases). The CDR3 spans 15 residues. Germline CDR1 reads SSHAT; CDR2 reads FNYEAQ (reference sequence). The CDR3 sequence: CASSLVGLREETQYF. Partial CDR3 DNA: TGTGCTAGCAGCTTAGTCGGTTTGCGGGAAGAGACC.

With regard to this clone: The sequenced fragment ends 3 residues before the CDR3 boundary, so the rest is inferred from the germline J gene. V and J are TRBV2 and TRBJ1-5, with a tentative D call TRBD1 (5 bases). The CDR3 is 14 amino acids. The V gene lost 4 bases and the J gene lost 3 bases, with 10 bases spanning the gap. Per the germline V gene, CDR1 is SNHLY and CDR2 is FYNNEI. The part of the CDR3 DNA that was read is TGTGCCAGCAGTGTCGAGGGGCCCAATCAGCCC. Residues: CASSVEGPNQP. The entire CDR3 reads CASSVEGPNQPQHF. Full variable domain (outside the CDR3, taken from reference TRBV2 and TRBJ1-5): EPEVTQTPSHQVTQMGQEVILRCVPISNHLYFYWYRQILGQKVEFLVSFYNNEISEKSEIFDDQFSVERPDGSNFTLKIRSTKLEDSAMYFCASSVEGPNQPQHFGDGTRLSIL.

About this clone: The CDR3 end is not reached by the read, which stops 3 residues before it; the germline J gene fills it in. The gene calls are TRBV6-2 or TRBV6-3 and TRBJ1-5; D is unclear. The V gene's germline CDR1 is MNHEY and CDR2 SVGEGT. CDR3 length equals 15 residues. The CDR3: CASSYGPPGLLPQHF. CDR3 DNA, as far as it was read: TGTGCCAGCAGTTACGGGCCACCAGGTCTCCTACCC.

A remark on this clone: The CDR3 is cut off 3 residues early in the read; its end comes from the germline J gene. The rearrangement joins TRBV5-1 to TRBJ1-6; TRBD1 matches at 9 bases. The CDR3 sequence is 15 residues long. Germline V CDR1 and CDR2: SGHRS, YFSETQ. Trimming at V came to 0 bases and at J to 7 bases, leaving 2 bases not matched to a gene. CDR3 bases read: TGCGCCAGCAGCTTGGCCGGGACAGGGAATTCACCC. Amino acid sequence: CASSLAGTGNSP. The entire CDR3 reads CASSLAGTGNSPLHF.

Of note for this clone: The CDR3 end falls 3 residues outside the read, so it is completed with the germline J gene. The V and J genes are TRBV7-3 and TRBJ2-3, with 11 nucleotides matching TRBD2. Trimming removed 5 bases from V and 5 bases from J; junction bases left unmatched: 6. This CDR3 contains 15 residues. The germline gives CDR1 SGHTA, CDR2 FQGTGA. The DNA read from the CDR3 is TGTGCCAGCAGCCCCGGGACTAGCGGCGTAGATACG. As protein: CASSPGTSGVDT. The CDR3 in full is CASSPGTSGVDTQYF.

About this clone itself: Read coverage stops 3 residues before the CDR3 terminus; the germline J gene supplies the remainder. V is TRBV6-2 or TRBV6-3 and J is TRBJ2-5; D is perhaps TRBD1 (6 bases). Germline V CDR1 and CDR2: MNHEY, SVGEGT. CDR3 length: 13 residues. Trimming pared 6 bases from V and 5 bases from J, leaving 13 bases between. The part of the CDR3 DNA that was read is TGTGCCAGCAGCACAGGGTGGGGGGAGACC. It encodes CASSTGWGET. The entire CDR3 sequence reads CASSTGWGETQYF.

Details on this clone: Sequencing ends 3 residues short of the CDR3 end; the germline J gene provides the rest. This rearrangement joins TRBV29-1 to TRBJ1-2; D is undetermined. CDR3 length: 14 amino acids. Trimming left V 7 bases short and J 6 bases short, with 21 bases between. Per the germline V gene, CDR1 is SQVTM and CDR2 is ANQGSEA. The CDR3 loop reads CSANGIGGNNGYTF. CDR3 DNA, as far as it was read: TGCAGCGCCAACGGAATTGGCGGGAATAATGGC.